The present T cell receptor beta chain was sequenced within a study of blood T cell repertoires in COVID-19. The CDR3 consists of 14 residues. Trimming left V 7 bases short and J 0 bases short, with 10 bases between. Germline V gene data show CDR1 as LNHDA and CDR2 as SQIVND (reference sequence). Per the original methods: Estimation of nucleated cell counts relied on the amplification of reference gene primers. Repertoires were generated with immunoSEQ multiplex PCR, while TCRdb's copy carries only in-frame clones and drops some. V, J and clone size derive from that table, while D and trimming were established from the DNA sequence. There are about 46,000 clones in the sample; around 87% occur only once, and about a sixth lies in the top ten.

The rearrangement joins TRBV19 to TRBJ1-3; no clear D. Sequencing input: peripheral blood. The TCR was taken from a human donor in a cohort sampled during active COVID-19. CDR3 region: CASKNSYSGNTIYF. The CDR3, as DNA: TGTGCCAGTAAAAACAGCTACTCTGGAAACACCATATATTTT. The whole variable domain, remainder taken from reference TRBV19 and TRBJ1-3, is DGGITQSPKYLFRKEGQNVTLSCEQNLNHDAMYWYRQDPGQGLRLIYYSQIVNDFQKGDIAEGYSVSREKKESFPLTVTSAQKNPTAFYLCASKNSYSGNTIYFGEGSWLTVV.